This T cell receptor beta chain was identified in a study of T cells in Graves' hyperthyroidism and ophthalmopathy. General study findings and limits: Prediction of ophthalmopathy progression came a median approximately 6.6 months pre-onset.

There were TCR beta CDR3 regions amplified from RNA transcripts. Primed by the HTBI set, a first-round RT-PCR was run on the TCR CDR3. Via MiXCR, TCRdb re-called the multiplex PCR reads, giving one row per CDR3 protein. The table shows about half a million distinct CDR3 sequences, with 15% to 20% occurring only once. CDR1 is MNHEY and CDR2 is SVGAGI in the germline V gene. Trimming stripped 8 bases from V and 6 bases from J, with 20 bases between. The CDR3 spans 15 residues. Uncontrolled infection, other autoimmune disease, pregnancy or lactation excluded patients. On the basis of clinical symptoms, serum thyroxine and TRAb, thyroid ultrasound and orbital computed tomography, diagnoses were made. Remarks on this clonotype: The antigen remains undetermined.

This TCR derives from a man between 35 and 55 years old with Graves' ophthalmopathy. This chain joins TRBV6-5 and TRBJ1-5; D is perhaps TRBD1 (5 bases). Sequencing used blood. The CDR3 DNA follows: TGTGCCAGCCGTTTGGGACCGCAGGGATTTCAGCCCCAGCATTTT. Translated, it gives CASRLGPQGFQPQHF.